Below, 6 T cell receptor beta chains from the same sample are listed, as sequenced in a study of blood T cell repertoires in COVID-19. Data came from immunoSEQ multiplex PCR; TCRdb stores just in-frame clones and leaves some out. The table has more than 200,000 clones, about nine tenths seen once. Sequences were obtained from PBMCs or T cells enriched from blood (not recorded which). Receptors originate from a woman in her 30s with acute COVID-19.

This clone was observed a handful of times. The chain uses TRBV19 and TRBJ2-2; D not resolved. Germline assignment: CDR1 LNHDA and CDR2 SQIVND (reference sequence). The CDR3 consists of 13 residues. The V gene lost 2 bases and the J gene lost 7 bases, with 8 bases spanning the gap. CDR3 nucleotides: TGTGCCAGTAGTATACCCTTTTTCGGGGAGCTGTTTTTT. Its protein product is CASSIPFFGELFF.

This chain uses TRBV29-1 with TRBJ1-1; 9 bases are a match to TRBD1. V shed 7 bases, J shed 3 bases, and the junction held 6 bases outside the gene matches. CDR3 length: 13 amino acids. In germline, CDR1 is SQVTM, CDR2 ANQGSEA. This CDR3 is CSGATGGDTEAFF. The CDR3 DNA reads TGCAGCGGGGCGACAGGGGGGGACACTGAAGCTTTCTTT.

This rearrangement joins TRBV20-1 to TRBJ2-3; D unclear. The V end was cut by 5 bases, the J end by 4 bases, with 7 bases between. Germline CDR1 is DFQATT and CDR2 is SNEGSKA (reference sequence). This CDR3 comprises 11 residues. The CDR3 loop reads CSAEAPDTQYF. CDR3 DNA sequence: TGCAGTGCTGAGGCCCCAGATACGCAGTATTTT.

The V call is TRBV7-7, the J call TRBJ1-5; weak D call: TRBD1 (5 bases). Trimming cost V 0 bases and J 1 base, with 19 bases left between them. CDR1 and CDR2 from the germline V gene are SSHAT and FNYEAQ (reference sequence). This CDR3 is built from 19 residues. The CDR3 nucleotides are TGTGCCAGCAGCTTAGCGGGGTTGGGGGGTAAAAACAGCAATCAGCCCCAGCATTTT. It is translated as CASSLAGLGGKNSNQPQHF.

The CDR3 spells CASSALQETQYF. CDR3 coding DNA: TGTGCCAGCAGTGCCCTCCAAGAGACCCAGTACTTC. This chain joins TRBV6-4 and TRBJ2-5, with D uncertain. This CDR3 spans 12 amino acids. Germline lookup yields CDR1 MRHNA and CDR2 SNTAGT. The ends were cut back, 4 bases at V and 1 base at J, with 4 bases in the middle.

The chain uses TRBV5-1 and TRBJ1-6; D call uncertain. This CDR3 is 15 amino acids long. CDR1 is SGHRS and CDR2 is YFSETQ in the germline V gene. The V end was cut by 1 base, the J end by 12 bases, with 17 bases between. This chain's CDR3 is CASSLYPHYREPLHF. In DNA form, the CDR3 reads TGCGCCAGCAGCTTGTATCCCCACTACCGGGAACCCCTCCACTTT.